This entry concerns a single T cell receptor beta chain. Its antigen is currently unknown. The timepoints at which blood was sampled were baseline, cycle 4 day 1, and cycle 7 day 1. These data belong to a study of OX40 agonist ivuxolimab in advanced cancers. Profiling relied on immunoSEQ multiplex PCR, and the TCRdb table lists in-frame clones only, not all of them. The sample has roughly 71,000 clones; over 80% are singletons. Regarding the study as a whole: Within 6 weeks, CD4+ and CD8+ blood T cells expanded clonally at 0.1 to 3.0 mg/kg.

The source material was CD4+ or CD8+ T cells sorted from blood, sampled in a trial of the OX40 agonist ivuxolimab. The sequence was collected from an adult with an advanced solid tumor such as melanoma, head and neck, liver or kidney cancer.

The CDR3 DNA reads TGCGCCAGCAGCCAAGGAGCCCCTGAAGCTTTCTTT. This sequence encodes CASSQGAPEAFF. This chain joins TRBV4-3 and TRBJ1-1; no reliable D call. The V gene lost 1 base and the J gene lost 6 bases, with 6 bases spanning the gap. The CDR3 covers 12 residues. Germline V lookup: CDR1 LGHNA, CDR2 YSLEER.